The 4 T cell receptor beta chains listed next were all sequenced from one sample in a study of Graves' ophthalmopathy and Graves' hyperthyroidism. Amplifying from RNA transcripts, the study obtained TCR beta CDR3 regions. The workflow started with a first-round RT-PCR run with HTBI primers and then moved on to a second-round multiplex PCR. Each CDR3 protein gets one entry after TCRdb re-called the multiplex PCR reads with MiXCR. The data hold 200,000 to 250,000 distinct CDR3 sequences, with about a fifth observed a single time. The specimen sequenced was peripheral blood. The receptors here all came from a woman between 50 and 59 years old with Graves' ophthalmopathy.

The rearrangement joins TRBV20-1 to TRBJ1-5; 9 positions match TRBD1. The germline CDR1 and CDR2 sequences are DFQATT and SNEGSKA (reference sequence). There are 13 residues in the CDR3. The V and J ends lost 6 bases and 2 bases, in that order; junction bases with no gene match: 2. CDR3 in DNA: TGCAGTGCCCGGGACAGGGGCAATCAGCCCCAGCATTTT. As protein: CSARDRGNQPQHF.

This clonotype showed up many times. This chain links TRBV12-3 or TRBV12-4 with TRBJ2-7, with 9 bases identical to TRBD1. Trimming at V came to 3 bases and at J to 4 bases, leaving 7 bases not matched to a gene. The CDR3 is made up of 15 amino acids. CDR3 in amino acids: CASSLPGQGVYEQYF. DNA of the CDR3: TGTGCCAGCAGTTTGCCGGGACAGGGTGTTTACGAGCAGTACTTC.

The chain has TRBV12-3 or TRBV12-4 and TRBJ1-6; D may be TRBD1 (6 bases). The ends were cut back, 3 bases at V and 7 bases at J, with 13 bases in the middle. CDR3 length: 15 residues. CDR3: CASSFLPGQNSPLHF. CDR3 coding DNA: TGTGCCAGCAGTTTCTTACCGGGACAAAATTCACCCCTCCACTTT.

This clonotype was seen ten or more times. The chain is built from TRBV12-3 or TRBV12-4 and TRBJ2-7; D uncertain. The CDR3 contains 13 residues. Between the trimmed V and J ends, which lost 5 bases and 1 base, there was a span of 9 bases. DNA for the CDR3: TGTGCCAGCAGTCTGCCCCCTTCCTACGAGCAGTACTTC. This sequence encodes CASSLPPSYEQYF.